Reported below is one TCR beta chain. Its antigen is currently unknown. This entry belongs to a study of T cells in Graves' hyperthyroidism and ophthalmopathy. Study at large: At the time of initial diagnosis and before any treatment, peripheral blood was collected. Study-wide results and caveats: Peripheral blood also featured most of the thyroid clonotypes expanded above 0.001. Patients with ophthalmopathy were separated from those with stable hyperthyroidism by a 13 V-J model.

Looked up from germline, CDR1 is SGHTA and CDR2 is FQGNSA. This CDR3 region has 15 residues. V was trimmed by 5 bases and J by 5 bases, leaving 19 bases between them. Authors of the study amplified TCR beta CDR3 regions from RNA transcripts. The HTBI primer set served for first-round RT-PCR of the TCR CDR3. Using its own MiXCR run on the multiplex PCR reads, TCRdb lists one record per CDR3 protein. This sample yields about 210,000 distinct CDR3 sequences, of which approximately 17% are seen a single time; around 50% belongs to the top ten. The authors took PBMCs from roughly 9.5 ml fresh peripheral blood.

The sequence derives from a man aged 50 or older with Graves' hyperthyroidism. The genes are TRBV7-2 and TRBJ2-7; D gene uncertain. Input material: blood. In DNA, the CDR3 is TGTGCCAGCAGCCCCTCGCTGGGGTTAAGTGACGAGCAGTACTTC. It encodes CASSPSLGLSDEQYF.